This T cell receptor (beta chain) was profiled in a study of T cell responses to AZD1222 COVID-19 vaccine. General study points: The study sampled repertoires only after the peak T cell response. Baseline antibody screening turned up just six or seven seropositive AZD1222 recipients. Compared with day 0, the breadth and depth of the Spike-specific TCR repertoire rose significantly after two doses of AZD1222. Donors were largely white British and mainly female; clonal diversity was possibly underestimated.

The method was immunoSEQ multiplex PCR; TCRdb's version includes in-frame clones alone and lacks a portion of them. The table shows fewer than 100,000 clones, with 70% to 90% occurring only once. On this clone: Its cognate antigen is unknown.

The CDR3 has 15 residues. CDR1 SGHTA and CDR2 FQGNSA come from the germline V gene. V shed 5 bases and J shed 4 bases, with 14 bases lying between them. The sequencing used peripheral blood, collected 28 days after the second AZD1222 dose. The TCR originated in an adult who received the AZD1222 COVID-19 vaccine. The chain carries TRBV7-2 and TRBJ1-4; D may be TRBD1 (6 bases). CDR3 protein: CASSRTTGNNEKLFF. The CDR3, as DNA: TGTGCCAGCAGCCGGACCACAGGGAATAATGAAAAACTGTTTTTT.